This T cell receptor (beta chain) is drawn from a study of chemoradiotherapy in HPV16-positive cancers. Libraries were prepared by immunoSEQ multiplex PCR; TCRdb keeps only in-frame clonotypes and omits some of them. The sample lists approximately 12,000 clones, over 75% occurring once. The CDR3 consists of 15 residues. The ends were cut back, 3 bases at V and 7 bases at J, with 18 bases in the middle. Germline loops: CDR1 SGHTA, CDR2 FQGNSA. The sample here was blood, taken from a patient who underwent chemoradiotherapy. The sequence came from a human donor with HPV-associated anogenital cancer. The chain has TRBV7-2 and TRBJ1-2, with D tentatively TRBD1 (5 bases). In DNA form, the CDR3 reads TGTGCCAGCAGCTTCTCCGTGGGGGGAAGGGGTGGCTACACCTTC. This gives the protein CASSFSVGGRGGYTF.